This paragraph covers one T cell receptor beta chain sequence. It has no known antigen specificity. Within one base of it there is no much larger clone, and no base qualities were kept. Trimming takes 4 bases from V and 5 bases from J, and the germline ends sit 15 bases apart. CDR3 length: 14 amino acids, cysteine to phenylalanine. Here the CDR3 DNA is all that survives: 42 bases in frame from base 1. The germline V gene (reference sequence) gives CDR1 as DFQATT and CDR2 as SNEGSKA. Reads for this sample came from an Illumina MiSeq. The public reads were reanalyzed by TCRdb: fastp trimming at Q25, MiXCR alignment, in-frame beta chains only. Each CDR3 protein gets just one entry, which takes the most common genes and DNA from the rows behind it. Within this sample are 80,000 to 100,000 distinct CDR3 sequences, with 30% to 35% of them counted one time only. The ten largest clones take up less than 2.5% of the sample.

This sample is part of a study of type 1 regulatory T cells (dated by TCRdb to about 2021). For the wider study: An in vitro protocol by which a Tr1-enriched, alloantigen-specific CD4 T cell product named T-allo10 was generated was characterized in the study. Patients with hematological malignancies who were receiving allogeneic hematopoietic stem cell transplantation were the group in which T-allo10 was being clinically evaluated.

The chain is encoded by TRBV20-1 joined to TRBJ1-5, with the D segment identity uncertain. Sequenced: CD4+ T cells, either the whole sample or a sorted fraction (not recorded which). The TCR sequence derives from a human donor in good health. The nucleotide sequence is given as TGCAGTGCTATTCTGGGGTCGAAGGATCAGCCCCAGCATTTT. It encodes CSAILGSKDQPQHF.